The 22 T cell receptor beta chains reported below all come from one sample, sequenced in a study of a mutant IDH1 vaccine in newly diagnosed glioma. Data came from immunoSEQ multiplex PCR; TCRdb stores just in-frame clones and leaves some out. The sample gives around 31,000 clones, about 73% of which show up once; around 25% is in the top ten. Antigens of these TCRs are unknown. The time point here: week 11, during vaccination. Each dose of the vaccine consisted of 300 ug of mutant IDH1 20-mer peptide, with topical imiquimod. This specimen was PBMCs, taken from a glioma patient whose treatment included an IDH1 peptide vaccine. The receptors derive from a man aged 25 to 40 with glioma.

V is TRBV5-4 and J is TRBJ2-7, with TRBD2 as a possible D gene (5 bases). Looked up from germline, CDR1 is SGHNT and CDR2 is YYREEE (reference sequence). V lost 0 bases, J lost 7 bases, and 14 bases lay in between. The CDR3 length is 14 residues. CDR3: CASSLGGRAGEQYF. The CDR3, as DNA: TGTGCCAGCAGCTTGGGGGGTAGGGCGGGTGAGCAGTACTTC.

This rearrangement joins TRBV29-1 to TRBJ2-1; possible D gene TRBD2, 6 bases. The CDR3 contains 18 residues. V lost 1 base, J lost 4 bases, and 23 bases lay in between. Germline CDR1 SQVTM, CDR2 ANQGSEA. For the CDR3, the DNA is TGCAGCGTTGAAGGGCCCATCATAGGAGGGACGGATTACAATGAGCAGTTCTTC. Translated, it gives CSVEGPIIGGTDYNEQFF.

The CDR3 spells CASSQDGGGYSPLHF. The CDR3 DNA reads TGCGCCAGCAGCCAAGATGGGGGAGGGTATTCACCCCTCCACTTT. This chain joins TRBV4-3 and TRBJ1-6, with TRBD1 as a possible D gene (5 bases). V dropped 0 bases and J dropped 8 bases, with 11 bases sitting between them. Germline CDR1 reads LGHNA; CDR2 reads YSLEER. The CDR3 runs to 15 residues.

J is TRBJ2-5 and V is TRBV6-6, with D tentatively TRBD1 (6 bases). Germline assignment: CDR1 MNHNY and CDR2 SVGAGI (reference sequence). The CDR3 extends over 14 amino acids. The ends were cut back, 6 bases at V and 2 bases at J, with 13 bases in the middle. CDR3 sequence reads: CASSLDSVQETQYF. The CDR3 bases are TGTGCCAGCAGCCTGGACAGTGTTCAAGAGACCCAGTACTTC.

This chain links TRBV9 with TRBJ2-7; no firm D call. Trimming cost V 4 bases and J 0 bases, with 11 bases left between them. CDR3 length equals 14 residues. Germline V lookup: CDR1 SGDLS, CDR2 YYNGEE. CDR3 sequence (DNA): TGTGCCAGCAGCCCACCAGATAGCTCCTACGAGCAGTACTTC. It yields the protein CASSPPDSSYEQYF.

The J gene is TRBJ1-2, the V gene TRBV2; D unclear. Germline V gives CDR1 SNHLY, CDR2 FYNNEI. CDR3 length: 14 residues. Trimming pared 5 bases from V and 6 bases from J, leaving 16 bases between. The CDR3 region is CASSPRRDMDGYTF. In DNA, the CDR3 is TGTGCCAGCAGTCCGAGGAGGGATATGGATGGCTACACCTTC.

The chain has TRBV5-1 and TRBJ2-1, with D tentatively TRBD1 or TRBD2 (5 bases each). V gave up 1 base and J gave up 8 bases, with 19 bases separating them. The CDR3 runs to 16 residues. Germline CDR1 and CDR2: SGHRS and YFSETQ. In DNA form, the CDR3 reads TGCGCCAGCAGCTTGATGATTGGGGGACGGGGTGATGAGCAGTTCTTC. Translating gives CASSLMIGGRGDEQFF.

The V call is TRBV7-2, the J call TRBJ2-5; D unresolved. The CDR3 loop spans 13 amino acids. Germline CDR1 is SGHTA and CDR2 is FQGNSA. Trimming took off 2 bases at V and 0 bases at J, with 4 bases between the two ends. CDR3 bases: TGTGCCAGCAGCTTATTTGACCAAGAGACCCAGTACTTC. This translates into CASSLFDQETQYF.

The rearrangement uses TRBV18 and TRBJ1-5, with 10 bases fitting TRBD1. CDR3 length: 19 residues. Germline loops: CDR1 KGHSH, CDR2 LQKENI. The trim removed 2 bases at V and 5 bases at J, leaving 15 bases unmatched. Written as DNA, the CDR3 is TGTGCCAGCTCACCATATAGGACAGGGGGTCATCAAAGTTATCAGCCCCAGCATTTT. This gives the protein CASSPYRTGGHQSYQPQHF. The whole variable domain, filled in from reference TRBV18 and TRBJ1-5, reads NAGVMQNPRHLVRRRGQEARLRCSPMKGHSHVYWYRQLPEEGLKFMVYLQKENIIDESGMPKERFSAEFPKEGPSILRIQQVVRGDSAAYFCASSPYRTGGHQSYQPQHFGDGTRLSIL.

The chain joins TRBV28 to TRBJ1-1; D is possibly TRBD1 (6 bases). Germline loops: CDR1 MDHEN, CDR2 SYDVKM. CDR3 length: 15 residues. Trimming took off 1 base at V and 1 base at J, with 10 bases between the two ends. CDR3: CASSLSRGWNTEAFF. The CDR3 DNA is TGTGCCAGCAGTTTATCCAGGGGTTGGAACACTGAAGCTTTCTTT.

The chain recombines TRBV5-1 with TRBJ1-1; TRBD1 might be the D (6 bases). Per germline, CDR1 SGHRS and CDR2 YFSETQ. The CDR3 is 16 residues long. Trimming shortened V by 4 bases and J by 0 bases, and 16 bases separated the two germline ends. The CDR3 DNA reads as TGCGCCAGCAGCCGGACAGAAAACATCATGAACACTGAAGCTTTCTTT. Translating gives CASSRTENIMNTEAFF.

V and J are TRBV19 and TRBJ2-7; TRBD2 aligns across 8 bases. The CDR3 spans 16 residues. V trimming: 4 bases; J trimming: 3 bases; junction bases outside the gene matches: 11. CDR1 is LNHDA and CDR2 is SQIVND in the germline V gene (reference sequence). The chain's CDR3 is CASSRRTGLALYEQYF. CDR3 nucleotide sequence: TGTGCCAGTAGTAGACGAACTGGACTAGCCCTCTACGAGCAGTACTTC.

V gene TRBV29-1 combines with J gene TRBJ1-1; 9 bases agree with TRBD1. V shed 5 bases and J 1 base; nucleotides not matched to a gene: 2. There are 13 residues in the CDR3. Germline V gene sequence: CDR1 SQVTM, CDR2 ANQGSEA. In DNA, the CDR3 is TGCAGCGTTTCGACAGGGGGGAACACTGAAGCTTTCTTT. Translating gives CSVSTGGNTEAFF.

CDR3 coding DNA: TGTGCCAGCAGCGTCGATAGCGGGGGGGCTAACAATGAGCAGTTCTTC. Translation: CASSVDSGGANNEQFF. This chain uses TRBV5-4 with TRBJ2-1, with 11 bases fitting TRBD2. The ends lost 4 bases at V and 5 bases at J; junction bases unmatched: 8. Germline-derived CDR1 and CDR2 are SGHNT and YYREEE (reference sequence). The CDR3 is 16 amino acids.

This clone occurred once. The V and J genes are TRBV4-3 and TRBJ2-7; 10 nucleotides agree with TRBD1. CDR3 size: 16 residues. Trimming cost V 5 bases and J 6 bases; bases outside gene matches: 13. The germline CDR1 and CDR2 sequences are LGHNA and YSLEER. CDR3 amino acids: CASSSRSGQGVGEQYF. CDR3 DNA sequence: TGCGCCAGCAGCTCCAGAAGCGGACAGGGGGTAGGCGAGCAGTACTTC.

In this sample, this clone turned up once. The V call is TRBV27, the J call TRBJ2-7; 8 bases are a match to TRBD1. V was clipped by 2 bases and J by 3 bases; unmatched bases: 0. The CDR3 sequence is 13 residues long. CDR1 is MNHEY and CDR2 is SMNVEV in the germline V gene (reference sequence). The CDR3 DNA sequence: TGTGCCAGCAGTTTAGGGACAGGCTACGAGCAGTACTTC. Encoded protein: CASSLGTGYEQYF.

The J gene is TRBJ2-1, the V gene TRBV2; tentative D call: TRBD1 (6 bases). The CDR3 extends over 13 amino acids. V dropped 7 bases and J dropped 8 bases, with 15 bases sitting between them. CDR1 and CDR2 from the germline V gene are SNHLY and FYNNEI. CDR3 sequence reads: CASTPPQGYEQFF. The CDR3 DNA follows: TGTGCCAGCACCCCACCACAGGGCTATGAGCAGTTCTTC.

V usage is TRBV15 and J usage is TRBJ2-5, with TRBD1 matching over 7 bases. Germline assignment: CDR1 LNHNV and CDR2 YYDKDF (reference sequence). There are 13 residues in the CDR3. V lost 8 bases, J lost 5 bases, and 8 bases stayed unmatched. The DNA for the CDR3 is TGTGCCACCCTGACAGGGCTGGGGGAGACCCAGTACTTC. This encodes CATLTGLGETQYF. The full variable domain, with the rest looked up from reference TRBV15 and TRBJ2-5, is DAMVIQNPRYQVTQFGKPVTLSCSQTLNHNVMYWYQQKSSQAPKLLFHYYDKDFNNEADTPDNFQSRRPNTSFCFLDIRSPGLGDTAMYLCATLTGLGETQYFGPGTRLLVL.

The V call is TRBV11-2, the J call TRBJ2-1; no clear D. This CDR3 region has 13 residues. Trimming took 5 bases from V and 6 from J, leaving 11 bases between them. In germline, CDR1 is SGHAT, CDR2 FQNNGV. CDR3 in DNA: TGTGCCAGCAGCCCATCAGCCAGCAATGAGCAGTTCTTC. This sequence encodes CASSPSASNEQFF. The variable domain in full, completed from reference TRBV11-2 and TRBJ2-1, reads EAGVAQSPRYKIIEKRQSVAFWCNPISGHATLYWYQQILGQGPKLLIQFQNNGVVDDSQLPKDRFSAERLKGVDSTLKIQPAKLEDSAVYLCASSPSASNEQFFGPGTRLTVL.

The chain has TRBV4-3 and TRBJ2-3; 10 nucleotides line up with TRBD1. The J segment lost 4 bases and the V segment lost 0 bases, leaving 4 bases of the junction unmatched. CDR3 length: 16 amino acids. CDR1 and CDR2 (germline): LGHNA, YSLEER. DNA of the CDR3: TGCGCCAGCAGCCAAGAATTTGGACAGGGGGCAGATACGCAGTATTTT. Translated, it gives CASSQEFGQGADTQYF.

The chain is built from TRBV4-1 and TRBJ2-2, with D maybe TRBD1 (5 bases). The CDR3 is 18 amino acids. V lost 1 base, J lost 1 base, and 16 bases lay in between. Looked up from germline, CDR1 is MGHRA and CDR2 is YSYEKL. The CDR3 DNA is TGCGCCAGCAGCCAAGGCCCCCCAGGCAGGGAGAACACCGGGGAGCTGTTTTTT. Its protein is CASSQGPPGRENTGELFF.

This clone was picked up a small number of times. The rearrangement uses TRBV9 and TRBJ2-1; D is unclear. The germline CDR1 and CDR2 sequences are SGDLS and YYNGEE. V gave up 4 bases and J gave up 4 bases, with 18 bases separating them. The CDR3 totals 16 residues. In DNA, the CDR3 is TGTGCCAGCAGCCCACGCGCCGTGTCCCTTTACAATGAGCAGTTCTTC. It translates to CASSPRAVSLYNEQFF.